This T cell receptor (beta chain) was identified in a study of response to subunit inactivated influenza vaccine. Broader study findings: After each seasonal influenza vaccination, few new T cells are recruited, the authors suggested.

Each CDR3 protein is one row after TCRdb ran MiXCR on the RT-PCR reads. Of approximately 310,000 distinct CDR3 sequences listed, around a fifth are singletons. On this clonotype: What it recognizes is unknown.

There are 15 residues in the CDR3. Trimming took 0 bases from V and 1 from J, leaving 7 bases between them. Germline CDR1 is KGHSY and CDR2 is FQNENV. The chain uses TRBV16 and TRBJ1-5; D might be TRBD1 (5 bases). The sequences come from PBMCs from blood, collected less than 22 months after vaccination. This TCR was sampled from a man between 50 and 75 years old who received an inactivated influenza vaccine. This chain's CDR3 is CASSQSAGSNQPQHF. The CDR3, as DNA: TGTGCCAGCAGCCAATCTGCAGGGAGCAATCAGCCCCAGCATTTT.